The T cell receptor (beta chain) described here comes from a study of OX40 agonist ivuxolimab in advanced cancers. Study information: Previous treatment with anti-PD-1, anti-PD-L1 or anti-CTLA-4 therapy was allowed; less than 45% had received some.

This clone is classed as medium-sized. The antigen is undetermined. Regarding the study as a whole: CD8+ T cells (on average) carried more expanded clones than CD4+ T cells.

Per germline, CDR1 LNHDA and CDR2 SQIVND (reference sequence). V shed 3 bases and J 2 bases; nucleotides not matched to a gene: 15. The CDR3 covers 18 residues. The study sampled blood at baseline, cycle 4 day 1, and cycle 7 day 1. TCRdb's copy holds only in-frame clones and misses some; the assay was immunoSEQ multiplex PCR. The sample contains about 20,000 clones, around 82% of which appear only once. Sequencing used CD4+ or CD8+ T cells sorted from blood, obtained in a trial of the OX40 agonist ivuxolimab. The receptor was isolated from an adult with an advanced solid tumor such as melanoma, head and neck, liver or kidney cancer. This chain connects TRBV19 to TRBJ2-7; 8 bases map to TRBD2. CDR3 bases: TGTGCCAGTAGTATCGGTAGCGGTGGAGCGGGAGTTGCCTACGAGCAGTACTTC. Translation: CASSIGSGGAGVAYEQYF.